Listed below are T cell receptor beta chains from one sample, sequenced in a study of PD-1 blockade in mismatch repair-deficient tumors. Generated by immunoSEQ multiplex PCR, the TCRdb table keeps only in-frame clones and is missing some. Altogether about 110,000 clones are present, approximately 80% being singletons, with the ten largest covering 4.7%. This specimen was peripheral blood, taken approximately 60 weeks after starting pembrolizumab. All receptors derive from an adult with mismatch repair-deficient cancer. CDR3s include the opening cysteine and the closing phenylalanine or tryptophan. D genes are given only for firm matches. Size is stated for part of the rows, as once, few or many counts, or as a class when the clone is expanded.

CDR3 protein: CASSLGTSAETQYF
CDR3 DNA: TGTGCCAGCAGCTTAGGGACTAGCGCAGAGACCCAGTACTTC
V gene: TRBV13
clone size: -
D gene: TRBD2
J gene: TRBJ2-5

CDR3 protein: CAISPGTAYGYTF
CDR3 DNA: TGTGCCATCAGTCCCGGGACAGCATATGGCTACACCTTC
V gene: TRBV10-3
clone size: -
D gene: TRBD1
J gene: TRBJ1-2

CDR3 protein: CASSFSLVPGGTPRGSNQPQHF
CDR3 DNA: TGTGCCAGCAGTTTTTCTCTGGTACCGGGCGGAACACCGCGTGGTAGCAATCAGCCCCAGCATTTT
V gene: TRBV28
clone size: -
D gene: -
J gene: TRBJ1-5

CDR3 protein: CASKDREETQYF
CDR3 DNA: TGTGCCAGCAAGGACAGGGAGGAGACCCAGTACTTC
V gene: TRBV6-5
clone size: -
D gene: TRBD1
J gene: TRBJ2-5

CDR3 protein: CASSLVRTGTRTQYF
CDR3 DNA: TGTGCCAGCAGCTTAGTTCGGACAGGGACAAGGACCCAGTACTTC
V gene: TRBV7-9
clone size: -
D gene: TRBD1
J gene: TRBJ2-5

CDR3 protein: CASSAHTGRETEAFF
CDR3 DNA: TGTGCCAGCAGCGCCCATACAGGGCGGGAAACTGAAGCTTTCTTT
V gene: TRBV14
clone size: -
D gene: -
J gene: TRBJ1-1

CDR3 protein: CASSRTGTAYEQYF
CDR3 DNA: TGTGCCAGCAGCAGGACCGGGACAGCTTACGAGCAGTACTTC
V gene: TRBV5-8
clone size: -
D gene: TRBD1
J gene: TRBJ2-7

CDR3 protein: CASTDSSGSSEAFF
CDR3 DNA: TGCGCCAGCACCGATAGCTCGGGGAGTTCTGAAGCTTTCTTT
V gene: TRBV5-1
clone size: -
D gene: -
J gene: TRBJ1-1

CDR3 protein: CASSSQLAGGGTEQFF
CDR3 DNA: TGTGCCAGCAGCTCGCAACTAGCGGGAGGGGGTACTGAGCAGTTCTTC
V gene: TRBV7-2
clone size: -
D gene: TRBD2
J gene: TRBJ2-1

CDR3 protein: CASAIGVGFGRAEDTQYF
CDR3 DNA: TGTGCCAGCGCCATCGGGGTGGGTTTCGGGAGGGCCGAGGATACGCAGTATTTT
V gene: TRBV11-2
clone size: -
D gene: TRBD2
J gene: TRBJ2-3

CDR3 protein: CASSLADRVIRPQHF
CDR3 DNA: TGTGCCAGCAGTCTTGCGGACAGGGTCATTCGGCCCCAGCATTTT
V gene: TRBV28
clone size: -
D gene: TRBD1
J gene: TRBJ1-5

CDR3 protein: CASSPGGRAISNQPQHF
CDR3 DNA: TGTGCCAGCAGCCCAGGGGGCAGGGCTATTAGCAATCAGCCCCAGCATTTT
V gene: TRBV7-8
clone size: -
D gene: TRBD1
J gene: TRBJ1-5

CDR3 protein: CASGLVTGELFF
CDR3 DNA: TGTGCTAGTGGTTTGGTAACCGGGGAGCTGTTTTTT
V gene: TRBV12-5
clone size: -
D gene: -
J gene: TRBJ2-2

CDR3 protein: CASSFSAGVGKTQYF
CDR3 DNA: TGTGCCAGCAGCTTTTCGGCAGGGGTTGGGAAGACCCAGTACTTC
V gene: TRBV7-3
clone size: once
D gene: -
J gene: TRBJ2-5

CDR3 protein: CASSLGPAGGFYEQYF
CDR3 DNA: TGTGCCAGCAGCTTAGGGCCAGCGGGAGGGTTCTACGAGCAGTACTTC
V gene: TRBV7-2
clone size: -
D gene: TRBD2
J gene: TRBJ2-7

CDR3 protein: CASSGGTGHGYTF
CDR3 DNA: TGTGCCAGCAGTGGGGGGACAGGGCACGGCTACACCTTC
V gene: TRBV25-1
clone size: -
D gene: TRBD1
J gene: TRBJ1-2

CDR3 protein: CAWIPEVYNEQFF
CDR3 DNA: TGTGCCTGGATTCCTGAGGTCTACAATGAGCAGTTCTTC
V gene: TRBV30
clone size: -
D gene: -
J gene: TRBJ2-1

CDR3 protein: CASSQRVTPGETGEQFF
CDR3 DNA: TGCGCCAGCAGCCAACGGGTAACCCCCGGGGAGACCGGTGAGCAGTTCTTC
V gene: TRBV7-3
clone size: -
D gene: -
J gene: TRBJ2-1

CDR3 protein: CASSLGRGALSYEQYF
CDR3 DNA: TGTGCCAGCAGCTTAGGACGGGGGGCCCTTAGTTACGAGCAGTACTTC
V gene: TRBV7-6
clone size: -
D gene: -
J gene: TRBJ2-7

CDR3 protein: CASSDGTGLFF
CDR3 DNA: TGTGCCAGCAGTGACGGGACAGGGTTGTTCTTC
V gene: TRBV2
clone size: -
D gene: TRBD1
J gene: TRBJ2-1

CDR3 protein: CASSLSSRSNTGELFF
CDR3 DNA: TGCGCCAGCAGCTTGAGCAGCAGATCGAACACCGGGGAGCTGTTTTTT
V gene: TRBV5-1
clone size: few
D gene: -
J gene: TRBJ2-2

CDR3 protein: CASSREARETQYF
CDR3 DNA: TGCGCCAGCAGCCGAGAGGCCCGGGAGACCCAGTACTTC
V gene: TRBV5-1
clone size: -
D gene: -
J gene: TRBJ2-5

CDR3 protein: CASRDLNTGELFF
CDR3 DNA: TGTGCCAGCCGGGACTTGAACACCGGGGAGCTGTTTTTT
V gene: TRBV28
clone size: few
D gene: -
J gene: TRBJ2-2

CDR3 protein: CAWKKGQGAHTEAFF
CDR3 DNA: TGTGCCTGGAAGAAAGGACAGGGGGCGCACACTGAAGCTTTCTTT
V gene: TRBV30
clone size: few
D gene: TRBD1
J gene: TRBJ1-1

CDR3 protein: CSVEDFDADTQYF
CDR3 DNA: TGCAGCGTTGAAGATTTCGATGCAGATACGCAGTATTTT
V gene: TRBV29-1
clone size: once
D gene: -
J gene: TRBJ2-3

CDR3 protein: CASSSTLAGGSYNEQFF
CDR3 DNA: TGTGCCAGCAGCTCGACCTTAGCGGGAGGCTCCTACAATGAGCAGTTCTTC
V gene: TRBV7-2
clone size: -
D gene: TRBD2
J gene: TRBJ2-1

CDR3 protein: CATAEVGEQYF
CDR3 DNA: TGTGCCACAGCCGAGGTCGGCGAGCAGTACTTC
V gene: TRBV10-3
clone size: -
D gene: -
J gene: TRBJ2-7

CDR3 protein: CASSGFQGMGEKLFF
CDR3 DNA: TGTGCCAGCAGTGGATTCCAGGGCATGGGTGAAAAACTGTTTTTT
V gene: TRBV7-9
clone size: once
D gene: -
J gene: TRBJ1-4

CDR3 protein: CASSLGVGGANVLTF
CDR3 DNA: TGTGCCAGCAGCTTAGGAGTAGGAGGGGCCAACGTCCTGACTTTC
V gene: TRBV11-3
clone size: -
D gene: -
J gene: TRBJ2-6

CDR3 protein: CASTTAGNTIYF
CDR3 DNA: TGTGCCAGCACCACAGCGGGAAACACCATATATTTT
V gene: TRBV25-1
clone size: once
D gene: -
J gene: TRBJ1-3

CDR3 protein: CASSPGPTEQFF
CDR3 DNA: TGTGCCAGCAGCCCTGGGCCCACTGAGCAGTTCTTC
V gene: TRBV7-6
clone size: -
D gene: -
J gene: TRBJ2-1

CDR3 protein: CASSLLGQYNEQFF
CDR3 DNA: TGTGCCAGCAGCTTACTGGGACAATACAATGAGCAGTTCTTC
V gene: TRBV11-3
clone size: -
D gene: -
J gene: TRBJ2-1

CDR3 protein: CAWSVLWGSEQYF
CDR3 DNA: TGTGCCTGGAGTGTACTCTGGGGGAGCGAGCAGTACTTC
V gene: TRBV30
clone size: -
D gene: -
J gene: TRBJ2-7

CDR3 protein: CASSWDRVGGYTF
CDR3 DNA: TGTGCCAGCAGCTGGGACAGGGTGGGTGGCTACACCTTC
V gene: TRBV7-9
clone size: few
D gene: TRBD1
J gene: TRBJ1-2

CDR3 protein: CSVEGGGETQYF
CDR3 DNA: TGCAGCGTTGAGGGTGGCGGGGAGACCCAGTACTTC
V gene: TRBV29-1
clone size: -
D gene: -
J gene: TRBJ2-5

CDR3 protein: CASSPGSGRSYEQYF
CDR3 DNA: TGCGCCAGCAGTCCTGGGTCGGGGAGGTCCTACGAGCAGTACTTC
V gene: TRBV4-1
clone size: -
D gene: -
J gene: TRBJ2-7

CDR3 protein: CASSLGGFGELFF
CDR3 DNA: TGTGCCAGCAGCTTAGGAGGGTTCGGGGAGCTGTTTTTT
V gene: TRBV7-9
clone size: -
D gene: -
J gene: TRBJ2-2

CDR3 protein: CASSIGQGGQPQHF
CDR3 DNA: TGTGCCAGTAGTATTGGCCAGGGAGGTCAGCCCCAGCATTTT
V gene: TRBV19
clone size: -
D gene: -
J gene: TRBJ1-5

CDR3 protein: CASSIVDNEQFF
CDR3 DNA: TGTGCCAGTAGTATAGTGGACAATGAGCAGTTCTTC
V gene: TRBV19
clone size: few
D gene: -
J gene: TRBJ2-1

CDR3 protein: CASSRGSEVYNEQFF
CDR3 DNA: TGTGCCAGTAGTCGCGGGAGCGAGGTTTACAATGAGCAGTTCTTC
V gene: TRBV19
clone size: -
D gene: TRBD2
J gene: TRBJ2-1

CDR3 protein: CASSSRLAGEVSDEQFF
CDR3 DNA: TGTGCCAGCAGCTCCAGACTAGCGGGAGAGGTTTCGGATGAGCAGTTCTTC
V gene: TRBV11-3
clone size: -
D gene: TRBD2
J gene: TRBJ2-1

CDR3 protein: CASSLLTSENNEQFF
CDR3 DNA: TGCGCCAGCAGCTTGTTAACTAGCGAGAATAATGAGCAGTTCTTC
V gene: TRBV5-1
clone size: -
D gene: TRBD2
J gene: TRBJ2-1

CDR3 protein: CASSPTGAQVQFF
CDR3 DNA: TGCGCCAGCAGCCCGACAGGGGCGCAAGTGCAGTTCTTC
V gene: TRBV4-1
clone size: -
D gene: TRBD1
J gene: TRBJ2-1